The present entry profiles one T cell receptor beta chain with its context. The antigen remains unidentified. The data were taken from a study of T cell repertoires in cytomegalovirus infection. As for the study in general: Public TCR beta signatures indicated both CMV infection and matching HLA type.

General study findings and limits: The study found HLA-C-restricted CMV-specific TCR beta clonotypes dominating the ex vivo response. Identification of carriers of CMV plus the relevant HLA was achieved through cumulative public TCR beta family frequency.

Each CDR3 protein is one row after TCRdb ran MiXCR on the reads. This table has almost 550,000 distinct CDR3 sequences, 15% to 20% appearing once. The CDR3 length is 11 residues. V was shortened by 4 bases and J by 7 bases, with 7 bases between the two germline ends. Per the germline V gene, CDR1 is SQVTM and CDR2 is ANQGSEA. This clonotype was obtained from a human donor in good health (CMV status not recorded). Some clones in this sample may be carry-over from other donors' samples. The material sequenced was CD8+ T cells from PBMCs. V and J are TRBV29-1 and TRBJ1-4; D not resolved. CDR3 sequence: CSVGGGEKLFF. CDR3 coding DNA: TGCAGCGTTGGAGGAGGTGAAAAACTGTTTTTT.